This T cell receptor (beta chain) was obtained from a study of blood T cell repertoires in COVID-19. Profiling relied on immunoSEQ multiplex PCR, and the TCRdb table lists in-frame clones only, not all of them. The sample records a few hundred thousand clones, approximately 87% being singletons. The V gene's germline CDR1 is MNHEY and CDR2 SMNVEV (reference sequence). V was pared by 3 bases and J by 4 bases, with 9 bases between. The CDR3 covers 13 residues. The chain uses TRBV27 and TRBJ1-2, with D maybe TRBD1 (6 bases). The receptor was derived from a woman between 40 and 55 years old who had recovered from COVID-19. The sequencing input was PBMCs or T cells enriched from blood (not recorded which). In DNA, the CDR3 is TGTGCCAGCAGTTTGGGACACCTCTATGGCTACACCTTC. It specifies CASSLGHLYGYTF.